This passage covers 31 T cell receptor beta chains from one sample sequenced in a study of shared clonotypes between healthy human individuals. Assay: immunoSEQ multiplex PCR; the TCRdb copy retains only in-frame clones and omits some. The table records about a million clones, under 80% of them present only once. The sequencing input was memory CD4+ T cells sorted from blood. Described subset: CD45RA-negative fraction. The receptors originated from a man aged 18 to 29 in good health.

A word on this clone: This CDR3 is also generated by other DNA sequences in the sample. The rearrangement links TRBV5-6 to TRBJ1-2, with D uncertain. This CDR3 contains 13 residues. CDR1 SGHDT and CDR2 YYEEEE come from the germline V gene. V was shortened by 0 bases and J by 4 bases, with 7 bases between the two germline ends. CDR3 sequence: CASSLGQPYGYTF. CDR3 DNA sequence: TGTGCCAGCAGCTTGGGTCAGCCCTATGGCTACACCTTC.

This rearrangement joins TRBV10-1 to TRBJ2-7, with 8 positions matching TRBD1. V was pared by 0 bases and J by 5 bases, with 6 bases of the junction left unmatched. Germline V gene sequence: CDR1 WNHNN, CDR2 SYGVQD (reference sequence). The CDR3 sequence is 15 residues long. The CDR3 loop is CASSESDRAPHEQYF. The CDR3 DNA follows: TGCGCCAGCAGTGAGTCGGACAGGGCACCCCACGAGCAGTACTTC.

On this clone: The same CDR3 arises from other DNA sequences in this sample as well. This rearrangement joins TRBV6-5 to TRBJ2-7, with 10 bases aligning to TRBD1. Looked up from germline, CDR1 is MNHEY and CDR2 is SVGAGI. The V gene end was trimmed by 6 bases and the J gene end by 3 bases; junction bases not matched to a gene: 8. CDR3 length: 15 residues. The CDR3 DNA sequence: TGTGCCAGCAGCTCGGCCGGGACAGGGGACTACGAGCAGTACTTC. It yields the protein CASSSAGTGDYEQYF.

The chain is built from TRBV10-3 and TRBJ1-6; TRBD1 is a possible D gene (5 bases). Trimming took off 6 bases at V and 7 bases at J, with 16 bases between the two ends. CDR3 length equals 15 residues. Germline lookup yields CDR1 ENHRY and CDR2 SYGVKD. CDR3 amino acids: CAIRAGVGWNSPLHF. The CDR3 DNA is TGTGCCATCAGGGCGGGGGTCGGTTGGAATTCACCCCTCCACTTT.

The table lists this clone with a few counts. This chain joins TRBV9 and TRBJ1-1; no reliable D call. The V gene's germline CDR1 is SGDLS and CDR2 YYNGEE. Trimming shortened V by 4 bases and J by 0 bases, and 7 bases separated the two germline ends. CDR3 length: 13 amino acids. This CDR3 reads CASSMTVNTEAFF. CDR3 sequence (DNA): TGTGCCAGCAGCATGACGGTGAACACTGAAGCTTTCTTT.

As concerns this clone: The germline gene is not matched at one end of the junction; a read error may be the cause. The chain uses TRBV6-5 and TRBJ1-4; D perhaps matches TRBD1 (5 bases). The germline CDR1 and CDR2 sequences are MNHEY and SVGAGI. The CDR3 contains 15 residues. The CDR3: CASSRGGPRSEELFF. CDR3 coding DNA: TGTGCCAGCAGTCGCGGGGGACCGAGGTCTGAAGAACTGTTTTTT.

This chain links TRBV2 with TRBJ2-5; D possibly corresponds to TRBD2 (7 bases). This CDR3 region has 14 residues. CDR1 and CDR2 from the germline V gene are SNHLY and FYNNEI. The ends were cut back, 2 bases at V and 5 bases at J, with 12 bases in the middle. The CDR3 here is CASSEQGGGETQYF. DNA for the CDR3: TGTGCCAGCAGTGAACAGGGAGGGGGTGAGACCCAGTACTTC. Full variable domain (remainder filled in from reference TRBV2 and TRBJ2-5): EPEVTQTPSHQVTQMGQEVILRCVPISNHLYFYWYRQILGQKVEFLVSFYNNEISEKSEIFDDQFSVERPDGSNFTLKIRSTKLEDSAMYFCASSEQGGGETQYFGPGTRLLVL.

The chain uses TRBV7-2 and TRBJ1-2; 8 bases are shared with TRBD1. CDR3 length equals 14 residues. J gave up 8 bases and V 7 bases, and 12 bases lay outside the gene matches. Germline assignment: CDR1 SGHTA and CDR2 FQGNSA. Here the CDR3 reads CASTAETGVGGYTF. The CDR3 DNA sequence: TGTGCCAGCACCGCTGAGACAGGGGTAGGCGGCTACACCTTC.

The rearrangement links TRBV7-9 to TRBJ1-6; perhaps TRBD1 as D (6 bases). The germline V gene has CDR1 SEHNR and CDR2 FQNEAQ (reference sequence). The CDR3 is 15 residues long. Trimming shortened V by 2 bases and J by 10 bases, and 15 bases separated the two germline ends. The CDR3 loop is CASSLSVGGQSPLHF. The CDR3 DNA follows: TGTGCCAGCAGCTTATCGGTCGGGGGGCAATCACCCCTCCACTTT.

This clone was counted once. The chain uses TRBV13 and TRBJ1-1; D not certain. The CDR3 spans 14 residues. Trimming removed 0 bases at V and 11 bases at J, with 16 bases between. Germline lookup yields CDR1 PRHDT and CDR2 FYEKMQ (reference sequence). CDR3 sequence: CASSLGWQPLGAFF. DNA of the CDR3: TGTGCCAGCAGCTTAGGTTGGCAGCCGCTTGGGGCTTTCTTT. The entire variable domain, with the rest obtained from reference TRBV13 and TRBJ1-1, is as follows: AAGVIQSPRHLIKEKRETATLKCYPIPRHDTVYWYQQGPGQDPQFLISFYEKMQSDKGSIPDRFSAQQFSDYHSELNMSSLELGDSALYFCASSLGWQPLGAFFGQGTRLTVV.

As for this clone: In the same sample, other DNA sequences code for this CDR3. This chain uses TRBV9 with TRBJ1-4; D might be TRBD1 (5 bases). There are 13 residues in the CDR3. Trimming cost V 5 bases and J 3 bases, with 8 bases left between them. Germline values: CDR1 SGDLS, CDR2 YYNGEE. CDR3 protein: CASRGGANEKLFF. CDR3 nucleotide sequence: TGTGCCAGCAGAGGAGGGGCTAATGAAAAACTGTTTTTT.

A few counts support this clone. The V call is TRBV29-1, the J call TRBJ1-5; TRBD1 is a possible D gene (6 bases). Germline-derived CDR1 and CDR2 are SQVTM and ANQGSEA. This CDR3 comprises 14 residues. V shed 5 bases and J shed 1 base, with 12 bases lying between them. CDR3 bases: TGCAGCGTTAAACAGGGAGGGAGCAATCAGCCCCAGCATTTT. Protein sequence: CSVKQGGSNQPQHF.

This chain connects TRBV5-1 to TRBJ2-5; either TRBD1 or TRBD2 may supply D (5 bases each). V was shortened by 4 bases and J by 13 bases, with 20 bases between the two germline ends. This CDR3 region has 13 residues. Germline V lookup: CDR1 SGHRS, CDR2 YFSETQ. The CDR3 protein is CASSPGTYYNPYF. CDR3 sequence (DNA): TGCGCCAGCAGCCCCGGGACCTACTACAATCCGTACTTC.

The CDR3 sequence: CASTPGLAALEQYF. Here the CDR3 DNA reads TGTGCCAGCACCCCAGGGCTAGCGGCCCTAGAGCAGTACTTC. The J gene is TRBJ2-7, the V gene TRBV9, with 7 bases matching TRBD2. This CDR3 has 14 amino acids. Germline loops: CDR1 SGDLS, CDR2 YYNGEE. The V and J ends lost 6 bases and 7 bases, in that order; junction bases with no gene match: 13.

The chain employs TRBV7-9 and TRBJ2-7, with D perhaps TRBD1 or TRBD2 (6 bases each). Deletions cut 0 bases from V and 3 bases from J, with 9 bases between. CDR1 is SEHNR, CDR2 FQNEAQ, per germline (reference sequence). This CDR3 contains 14 residues. The DNA of the CDR3 is TGTGCCAGCAGCTTAGCGGGGGGCGTCTACGAGCAGTACTTC. Residues: CASSLAGGVYEQYF.

CDR3 sequence: CASSLGFTNSGNTIYF. DNA for the CDR3: TGCGCCAGCAGCTTGGGGTTCACAAACTCTGGAAACACCATATATTTT. V usage is TRBV5-1 and J usage is TRBJ1-3; no definite D call. The CDR3 has 16 amino acids. The germline V gene encodes CDR1 SGHRS and CDR2 YFSETQ. V was pared by 0 bases and J by 0 bases, with 10 bases between.

Here the CDR3 DNA reads TGTGCCAGCTCACCTCTCGTGGGGAGCACTGAAGCTTTCTTT. It codes for CASSPLVGSTEAFF. This chain links TRBV18 with TRBJ1-1; the D is unclear. Trimming took off 3 bases at V and 4 bases at J, with 12 bases between the two ends. The germline V gene encodes CDR1 KGHSH and CDR2 LQKENI. This CDR3 is 14 amino acids long.

A note on this clone: At one end the junction does not follow the germline gene, possibly because of a read error. The chain links TRBV7-7 to TRBJ2-3, with D possibly TRBD1 on 5 matching bases. The CDR3 sequence is 15 residues long. CDR1 and CDR2 (germline): SSHAT, FNYEAQ (reference sequence). The chain's CDR3 is CASSPTGSLTDTQYF. The CDR3 DNA sequence: TGTGCTAGCAGCCCCACAGGTTCCCTCACAGATACGCAGTATTTT.

The rearrangement uses TRBV5-4 and TRBJ2-1; perhaps TRBD1 as D (6 bases). The CDR3 extends over 17 amino acids. Between the trimmed V and J ends, which lost 0 bases and 2 bases, there was a span of 15 bases. The germline CDR1 and CDR2 sequences are SGHNT and YYREEE (reference sequence). The CDR3 spells CASSLGYGGLTYNEQFF. The CDR3 nucleotides are TGTGCCAGCAGCTTGGGGTATGGGGGCCTTACCTACAATGAGCAGTTCTTC. The entire variable domain, with the rest obtained from reference TRBV5-4 and TRBJ2-1, is as follows: ETGVTQSPTHLIKTRGQQVTLRCSSQSGHNTVSWYQQALGQGPQFIFQYYREEENGRGNFPPRFSGLQFPNYSSELNVNALELDDSALYLCASSLGYGGLTYNEQFFGPGTRLTVL.

V usage is TRBV5-5 and J usage is TRBJ2-3; D possibly uses TRBD1 or TRBD2 (5 bases each). V was cut by 3 bases and J by 4 bases, with 15 bases left in between. Germline V gives CDR1 SGHKS, CDR2 YYEKEE (reference sequence). CDR3 size: 15 residues. CDR3 in DNA: TGTGCCAGCAGCTCCGGGGCCATCGAAGCAGATACGCAGTATTTT. It is translated as CASSSGAIEADTQYF.

V usage is TRBV5-1 and J usage is TRBJ2-5, with no clear D. The V end was cut by 0 bases, the J end by 1 base, with 13 bases between. The length of the CDR3 is 16 residues. CDR1 SGHRS and CDR2 YFSETQ come from the germline V gene. CDR3 loop: CASSLGLSTGQETQYF. The CDR3 coding sequence is TGCGCCAGCAGCTTGGGACTTTCTACCGGCCAAGAGACCCAGTACTTC. Together with reference TRBV5-1 and TRBJ2-5, the CDR3 gives the full variable domain: KAGVTQTPRYLIKTRGQQVTLSCSPISGHRSVSWYQQTPGQGLQFLFEYFSETQRNKGNFPGRFSGRQFSNSRSEMNVSTLELGDSALYLCASSLGLSTGQETQYFGPGTRLLVL.

This clone qualifies as medium-sized. The chain combines TRBV30 with TRBJ1-1, with D unclear. This CDR3 is 11 amino acids long. Germline V lookup: CDR1 GTSNPN, CDR2 SVGIG (reference sequence). The ends were cut back, 4 bases at V and 8 bases at J, with 11 bases in the middle. CDR3: CAWKSATEAFF. Here the CDR3 DNA reads TGTGCCTGGAAATCAGCCACGGAAGCTTTCTTT.

The chain joins TRBV2 to TRBJ1-2; D gene ambiguous. Germline-derived CDR1 and CDR2 are SNHLY and FYNNEI. Trimming removed 7 bases from V and 3 bases from J, with 6 bases in between. CDR3 size: 11 residues. CDR3 sequence: CASNQYYGYTF. For the CDR3, the DNA is TGTGCCAGCAATCAGTACTATGGCTACACCTTC.

Many counts were recorded for this clone. The chain couples TRBV5-1 to TRBJ1-4, with 10 bases matching TRBD1. CDR1 is SGHRS, CDR2 YFSETQ, per germline. J lost 7 bases, V lost 4 bases, and 7 bases had no gene match. The CDR3 is made up of 15 amino acids. The chain's CDR3 is CASSNDRGRGEKLFF. DNA of the CDR3: TGCGCCAGCAGCAACGACAGGGGGCGCGGTGAAAAACTGTTTTTT.

The chain has TRBV6-6 and TRBJ1-2, with a tentative D call TRBD1 (6 bases). The V gene's germline CDR1 is MNHNY and CDR2 SVGAGI (reference sequence). The CDR3 length is 15 residues. Deletions cut 5 bases from V and 4 bases from J, with 17 bases between. The DNA of the CDR3 is TGTGCCAGCAGTGAGCCGGGGGCGGGAAGCTATGGCTACACCTTC. Its protein is CASSEPGAGSYGYTF.

This clone was seen only a few times. At the DNA level, this CDR3 is encoded by other sequences in the same sample as well. The chain is built from TRBV9 and TRBJ2-5; the D is unclear. CDR1 is SGDLS and CDR2 is YYNGEE in the germline V gene. The CDR3 consists of 13 residues. Trimming cost V 0 bases and J 4 bases, with 7 bases left between them. The CDR3 nucleotides read TGTGCCAGCAGCGTAGTTGAAGGAGAGACCCAGTACTTC. It yields the protein CASSVVEGETQYF. Together with reference TRBV9 and TRBJ2-5, the CDR3 gives the full variable domain: DSGVTQTPKHLITATGQRVTLRCSPRSGDLSVYWYQQSLDQGLQFLIQYYNGEERAKGNILERFSAQQFPDLHSELNLSSLELGDSALYFCASSVVEGETQYFGPGTRLLVL.

As DNA, the CDR3 is TGTGCTTCTAGGGGGAAAGCGGGAGCCTCGGGTGAGCAGTTCTTC. It yields the protein CASRGKAGASGEQFF. This chain links TRBV12-5 with TRBJ2-1; 8 bases map to TRBD2. V was pared by 11 bases and J by 9 bases, with 18 bases of the junction left unmatched. Germline CDR1 and CDR2: LGHNT and FRNRAP. This CDR3 spans 15 amino acids.

The genes are TRBV5-6 and TRBJ2-7, with 7 bases matching TRBD2. Germline-derived CDR1 and CDR2 are SGHDT and YYEEEE. Trimming removed 4 bases from V and 3 bases from J; junction bases left unmatched: 13. This CDR3 region has 16 residues. CDR3 sequence reads: CASSHPLGGVSYEQYF. CDR3 bases: TGTGCCAGCAGCCACCCCCTTGGGGGGGTTAGCTACGAGCAGTACTTC.

The chain has TRBV7-2 and TRBJ2-2, with 9 bases matching TRBD1. Germline CDR1 SGHTA, CDR2 FQGNSA. V dropped 2 bases and J dropped 7; count of bases not matched to a gene: 5. There are 15 residues in the CDR3. This chain's CDR3 is CASSLNRGLGGELFF. The CDR3 coding sequence is TGTGCCAGCAGCTTAAACAGGGGGCTAGGCGGGGAGCTGTTTTTT.

The chain employs TRBV19 and TRBJ1-2, with D tentatively TRBD1 (5 bases). With 4 bases removed from V and 4 bases from J, the gap between germline ends came to 10 bases. Germline values: CDR1 LNHDA, CDR2 SQIVND (reference sequence). This CDR3 has 13 amino acids. In DNA form, the CDR3 reads TGTGCCAGTAGTAACCCGGGGACCTATGGCTACACCTTC. Amino acids: CASSNPGTYGYTF. Supplemented by reference TRBV19 and TRBJ1-2, the full variable domain reads DGGITQSPKYLFRKEGQNVTLSCEQNLNHDAMYWYRQDPGQGLRLIYYSQIVNDFQKGDIAEGYSVSREKKESFPLTVTSAQKNPTAFYLCASSNPGTYGYTFGSGTRLTVV.

The genes are TRBV10-1 and TRBJ2-3; no definite D call. Germline-derived CDR1 and CDR2 are WNHNN and SYGVQD (reference sequence). V lost 3 bases and J lost 8, with 15 bases in between. CDR3 size: 14 residues. The CDR3 region has the DNA TGCGCCAGCAGTGATAGCTCCCGCGAAGCTACGCAGTATTTT. Its translation is CASSDSSREATQYF.